This entry lists 29 T cell receptor beta chains sequenced from one sample in a study of blood T cells in healthy people across ages. The authors ran a second PCR of 7 to 11 cycles using a sample-barcoded 5' primer and a J-beta primer mix. TCRdb independently ran MiXCR on the 5' RACE reads; one entry per CDR3 protein. The table includes about 2 million distinct CDR3 sequences, around 48% detected once. Material: blood. These receptors were collected from a woman aged 40 to 50 in good health.

The J gene is TRBJ2-4, the V gene TRBV24-1, with 8 bases that match TRBD1. J gave up 7 bases and V 3 bases, and 4 bases lay outside the gene matches. There are 14 residues in the CDR3. Per the germline V gene, CDR1 is KGHDR and CDR2 is SFDVKD. CDR3 amino acids: CATSDGQGRNIQYF. The CDR3 nucleotides read TGTGCCACCAGTGATGGACAGGGTCGGAACATTCAGTACTTC.

This clonotype was seen a few times. The chain links TRBV20-1 to TRBJ2-3; 9 positions agree with TRBD2. V lost 1 base and J lost 7; bases outside the gene matches: 6. This CDR3 comprises 14 residues. Germline assignment: CDR1 DFQATT and CDR2 SNEGSKA (reference sequence). The CDR3 region is CSARVASGVNTQYF. Here the CDR3 DNA reads TGCAGTGCTAGAGTGGCTAGCGGGGTTAATACGCAGTATTTT.

This clonotype was recorded many times. The genes are TRBV4-3 and TRBJ2-3, with 8 bases aligning to TRBD2. V gave up 5 bases and J gave up 2 bases; unmatched junction bases: 9. The germline V gene has CDR1 LGHNA and CDR2 YSLEER. The CDR3 sequence is 16 residues long. CDR3 coding DNA: TGCGCCAGCAGCTCAACTAGCGGAGTTTACACAGATACGCAGTATTTT. It specifies CASSSTSGVYTDTQYF.

V gene TRBV20-1 combines with J gene TRBJ2-5; 9 positions match TRBD2. Unmatched junction bases numbered 8, after V lost 2 bases and J lost 1 base. This CDR3 region has 16 residues. Germline loops: CDR1 DFQATT, CDR2 SNEGSKA (reference sequence). The CDR3 bases are TGCAGTGCTAGATTGATACTAGCGGGCCTCCAAGAGACCCAGTACTTC. Amino acid sequence: CSARLILAGLQETQYF.

The J gene is TRBJ2-4, the V gene TRBV20-1, with TRBD1 matching 7 bases. Trimming took 1 base from V and 14 from J; bases not matched to a gene: 8. This CDR3 spans 12 amino acids. Per the germline V gene, CDR1 is DFQATT and CDR2 is SNEGSKA (reference sequence). The DNA for the CDR3 is TGCAGTGCTAGAGGACAGGGTGCCTTGGAGTACTTC. Encoded protein: CSARGQGALEYF.

The rearrangement joins TRBV11-2 to TRBJ2-3; D gene unclear. This CDR3 comprises 13 residues. Germline V lookup: CDR1 SGHAT, CDR2 FQNNGV. The V end lost 6 bases, the J end lost 2 bases, and 9 bases lay between the germline ends. The CDR3 here is CASRSLPTDTQYF. The CDR3 DNA sequence: TGTGCCAGCAGGTCTCTGCCCACAGATACGCAGTATTTT. Variable domain in full (rest from reference TRBV11-2 and TRBJ2-3): EAGVAQSPRYKIIEKRQSVAFWCNPISGHATLYWYQQILGQGPKLLIQFQNNGVVDDSQLPKDRFSAERLKGVDSTLKIQPAKLEDSAVYLCASRSLPTDTQYFGPGTRLTVL.

This clonotype was seen a few times. J is TRBJ2-7 and V is TRBV11-2; TRBD2 might be the D (6 bases). This CDR3 comprises 18 residues. Between the trimmed V and J ends, which lost 5 bases and 0 bases, there was a span of 23 bases. Germline-derived CDR1 and CDR2 are SGHAT and FQNNGV. The CDR3: CASSQLNGGAKSSYEQYF. CDR3 nucleotides: TGTGCCAGCAGCCAGCTAAACGGGGGAGCCAAAAGCTCCTACGAGCAGTACTTC. Using reference TRBV11-2 and TRBJ2-7 for the parts outside the CDR3, the full variable domain is EAGVAQSPRYKIIEKRQSVAFWCNPISGHATLYWYQQILGQGPKLLIQFQNNGVVDDSQLPKDRFSAERLKGVDSTLKIQPAKLEDSAVYLCASSQLNGGAKSSYEQYFGPGTRLTVT.

The genes are TRBV6-2 or TRBV6-3 and TRBJ2-7; tentatively, D is TRBD1 (6 bases). Germline CDR1 MNHEY, CDR2 SVGEGT. Trimming took off 6 bases at V and 2 bases at J, with 14 bases between the two ends. The CDR3 length is 14 residues. DNA of the CDR3: TGTGCCAGCAGACGTTGGGACACTGCCTACGAGCAGTACTTC. Translating it yields CASRRWDTAYEQYF.

This clonotype occurred a few times. The chain couples TRBV20-1 to TRBJ2-5; 7 bases align to TRBD2. Germline trimming cut 7 bases from V and 0 bases from J; bases unmatched to any gene: 5. Germline V gene sequence: CDR1 DFQATT, CDR2 SNEGSKA (reference sequence). This CDR3 has 13 residues. CDR3 nucleotide sequence: TGCAGTGGGCCGGGGGGATACCAAGAGACCCAGTACTTC. Translation gives CSGPGGYQETQYF.

In regard to this clonotype: Its ends do not fully match the called genes, so a read error is possible. The chain couples TRBV27 to TRBJ1-1, with 7 nucleotides matching TRBD1. The germline CDR1 and CDR2 sequences are MNHEY and SMNVEV (reference sequence). The CDR3 runs to 14 residues. The CDR3 bases are TGTGCCAGCAGGCCGCAGACAGGGAACACTGAAACTTTCTTT. Its protein product is CASRPQTGNTETFF.

V gene TRBV13 combines with J gene TRBJ2-1; 9 bases map to TRBD1. The CDR3 is 14 residues long. The germline gives CDR1 PRHDT, CDR2 FYEKMQ (reference sequence). After removal of 6 bases from V and 6 bases from J, the junction contained 6 bases not matched to a gene. For the CDR3, the DNA is TGTGCCAGCAGTACAACACAGGGGGCCAATGAGCAGTTCTTC. Its translation is CASSTTQGANEQFF.

The rearrangement uses TRBV6-5 and TRBJ1-4; the D is unclear. The CDR3 contains 15 residues. V was pared by 0 bases and J by 4 bases, with 9 bases between. Germline-derived CDR1 and CDR2 are MNHEY and SVGAGI. The CDR3 region has the DNA TGTGCCAGCAGTTACTCGAGGCAGAGTAATGAAAAACTGTTTTTT. Translating it yields CASSYSRQSNEKLFF.

CDR3 in DNA: TGTGCCAGCAGCGGGACAGAGATTAACTCTGGAAACACCATATATTTT. Amino acids: CASSGTEINSGNTIYF. The rearrangement uses TRBV7-9 and TRBJ1-3; TRBD1 matches at 7 bases. This CDR3 spans 16 amino acids. Germline loops: CDR1 SEHNR, CDR2 FQNEAQ (reference sequence). V lost 5 bases to trimming and J lost 0 bases; unmatched junction nucleotides: 7.

This sequence joins TRBV10-3 and TRBJ2-1, with D unresolved. Deletions cut 0 bases from V and 6 bases from J, with 15 bases between. The CDR3 totals 16 residues. Germline V gene lookup returns CDR1 ENHRY and CDR2 SYGVKD. The CDR3 here is CAISESKGTRTNEQFF. The CDR3 nucleotides read TGTGCCATCAGTGAGTCTAAAGGAACCCGGACCAATGAGCAGTTCTTC.

This clonotype has at least ten counts. This rearrangement joins TRBV29-1 to TRBJ2-3; TRBD1 matches at 8 bases. Trimming cost V 6 bases and J 2 bases; bases outside gene matches: 7. Looked up from germline, CDR1 is SQVTM and CDR2 is ANQGSEA. The CDR3 length is 14 residues. The CDR3 sequence is CSVADRGYTDTQYF. The DNA for the CDR3 is TGCAGCGTCGCCGACAGGGGCTACACAGATACGCAGTATTTT.

The chain carries TRBV3-1 and TRBJ1-1, with D hard to call. CDR1 is LGHDT, CDR2 YNNKEL, per germline (reference sequence). There are 11 residues in the CDR3. V was cut by 1 base and J by 11 bases, with 8 bases left in between. The CDR3 coding sequence is TGTGCCAGCAGCCAAGGTCGGTGGGCTTTCTTT. Protein: CASSQGRWAFF.

This sequence joins TRBV5-1 and TRBJ2-1; TRBD2 matches 8 bases. V lost 7 bases to trimming and J lost 3 bases; unmatched junction nucleotides: 6. This CDR3 has 14 amino acids. CDR1 is SGHRS and CDR2 is YFSETQ in the germline V gene. For the CDR3, the DNA is TGCGCCAGCGGGAGGACTAGCCTCTACAATGAGCAGTTCTTC. Translation gives CASGRTSLYNEQFF.

The genes are TRBV20-1 and TRBJ2-1, with 7 positions matching TRBD1. Germline assignment: CDR1 DFQATT and CDR2 SNEGSKA (reference sequence). The trim removed 0 bases at V and 7 bases at J, leaving 9 bases unmatched. The CDR3 spans 15 residues. The CDR3 sequence is CSARDRRGRGNEQFF. The DNA for the CDR3 is TGCAGTGCTAGAGATAGAAGGGGGCGTGGAAATGAGCAGTTCTTC.

The chain employs TRBV21-1 and TRBJ1-6. TRBV21-1 is noted as a pseudogene. The CDR3 runs 17 residues. The CDR3 reads CASSKGVRLPRNSPLHF. The CDR3 nucleotides read TGTGCCAGCAGCAAAGGAGTACGTCTCCCTAGGAATTCACCCCTCCACTTT.

The table lists this clonotype with a few counts. This sequence joins TRBV6-2 or TRBV6-3 and TRBJ2-5, with unresolved D. Trimming removed 4 bases at V and 5 bases at J, with 8 bases between. This CDR3 is 12 amino acids long. The germline CDR1 and CDR2 sequences are MNHEY and SVGEGT. The CDR3 here is CASSSHEETQYF. CDR3 DNA: TGTGCCAGCAGTTCCCATGAGGAGACCCAGTACTTC.

This clonotype was observed a few times. The chain recombines TRBV5-1 with TRBJ2-7, with D possibly matching TRBD1 (6 bases). The germline V gene has CDR1 SGHRS and CDR2 YFSETQ. V lost 4 bases, J lost 2 bases, and 16 bases lay in between. This CDR3 region has 15 residues. In DNA, the CDR3 is TGCGCCAGCAGCCCGAGACAGGCCGCACCCTACGAGCAGTACTTC. This gives the protein CASSPRQAAPYEQYF.

V usage is TRBV6-1 and J usage is TRBJ2-3; 9 nucleotides agree with TRBD2. Germline V gene lookup returns CDR1 MNHNS and CDR2 SASEGT. The CDR3 extends over 14 amino acids. The V segment lost 8 bases and the J segment 0 bases; nucleotides outside the gene matches: 3. The CDR3 bases are TGTGCCAGCCATAGCGGGGGTAGCACAGATACGCAGTATTTT. The encoded protein is CASHSGGSTDTQYF.

The chain joins TRBV7-2 to TRBJ2-7; D gene unclear. This CDR3 has 14 amino acids. The germline V gene encodes CDR1 SGHTA and CDR2 FQGNSA. Trimming took off 1 base at V and 3 bases at J, with 10 bases between the two ends. The CDR3 reads CASSLGRIFYEQYF. The DNA of the CDR3 is TGTGCCAGCAGCTTAGGACGGATCTTCTACGAGCAGTACTTC.

Of note for this clonotype: It is unclear where the CDR3 begins or ends on the DNA, so no DNA is shown, and the CDR3 is as TCRdb lists it. This sequence joins TRBV20-1 and TRBJ1-2. CDR1 and CDR2 (germline): DFQATT, SNEGSKA (reference sequence). The CDR3 adds up to 13 amino acids, both ends counted. CDR3 residues: CNTGRAGTYGCTF.

A few counts support this clonotype. The chain links TRBV2 to TRBJ1-2, with a weak D call TRBD1 (5 bases). The germline CDR1 and CDR2 sequences are SNHLY and FYNNEI. CDR3 length: 14 amino acids. Between the trimmed V and J ends, which lost 8 bases and 4 bases, there was a span of 17 bases. The chain's CDR3 is CASRNGTGAYGYTF. CDR3 coding DNA: TGTGCCAGCCGGAACGGGACGGGCGCCTATGGCTACACCTTC. Filled out from reference TRBV2 and TRBJ1-2, the complete variable domain reads EPEVTQTPSHQVTQMGQEVILRCVPISNHLYFYWYRQILGQKVEFLVSFYNNEISEKSEIFDDQFSVERPDGSNFTLKIRSTKLEDSAMYFCASRNGTGAYGYTFGSGTRLTVV.

This clonotype was seen more than once but under ten times. This CDR3 reads CASSSSREGIQYF. The CDR3 DNA reads as TGTGCCAGCAGTTCGAGTAGGGAGGGCATTCAGTACTTC. The chain couples TRBV27 to TRBJ2-7, with TRBD2 identical over 7 bases. The J call is in doubt because the DNA end fits TRBJ2-4 better. CDR1 MNHEY and CDR2 SMNVEV come from the germline V gene (reference sequence). This CDR3 is 13 amino acids long.

This chain joins TRBV20-1 and TRBJ2-4; D might be TRBD1 (6 bases). With the DNA end fitting TRBJ2-7 better, the J assignment may be wrong. The CDR3 runs to 15 residues. CDR1 and CDR2 from the germline V gene are DFQATT and SNEGSKA (reference sequence). In DNA form, the CDR3 reads TGCAGTGCCCCTCCCAGGGGTCGATCATTTTCCGAGCAGTACTTC. This codes for CSAPPRGRSFSEQYF.

This chain connects TRBV12-3 or TRBV12-4 to TRBJ1-1; TRBD1 might be the D (5 bases). V lost 1 base and J 4 bases, leaving 10 bases between the germline ends. The CDR3 has 14 amino acids. This CDR3 is CASSLVGQGTEAFF. The CDR3 nucleotides read TGTGCCAGCAGTTTAGTAGGGCAGGGCACTGAAGCTTTCTTT.

This chain connects TRBV4-1 to TRBJ1-2; no clear D gene. There are 13 residues in the CDR3. In germline, CDR1 is MGHRA, CDR2 YSYEKL. V dropped 0 bases and J dropped 3 bases, with 5 bases sitting between them. This CDR3 is CASSQDWDYGYTF. CDR3 DNA sequence: TGCGCCAGCAGCCAAGATTGGGACTATGGCTACACCTTC.